This TCR beta chain emerged from a study of T cell changes during pregnancy in multiple sclerosis. Method: immunoSEQ multiplex PCR; TCRdb's copy keeps in-frame clones and lacks some. Of roughly 40,000 clones detected, around 94% appear once; the ten largest clones hold approximately 1.6%. J was trimmed by 3 bases and V by 5 bases; bases with no gene match: 10. CDR1 and CDR2 (germline): PRHDT, FYEKMQ (reference sequence). The CDR3 is 16 amino acids. The sequence derives from a female donor with multiple sclerosis, enrolled in a pregnancy study. V and J are TRBV13 and TRBJ1-1, with 9 bases lining up with TRBD1. This sample comprised peripheral blood, obtained in the third trimester of pregnancy. CDR3: CASSINRGQGYTEAFF. The CDR3 DNA is TGTGCCAGCAGCATCAACAGGGGGCAGGGGTACACTGAAGCTTTCTTT.